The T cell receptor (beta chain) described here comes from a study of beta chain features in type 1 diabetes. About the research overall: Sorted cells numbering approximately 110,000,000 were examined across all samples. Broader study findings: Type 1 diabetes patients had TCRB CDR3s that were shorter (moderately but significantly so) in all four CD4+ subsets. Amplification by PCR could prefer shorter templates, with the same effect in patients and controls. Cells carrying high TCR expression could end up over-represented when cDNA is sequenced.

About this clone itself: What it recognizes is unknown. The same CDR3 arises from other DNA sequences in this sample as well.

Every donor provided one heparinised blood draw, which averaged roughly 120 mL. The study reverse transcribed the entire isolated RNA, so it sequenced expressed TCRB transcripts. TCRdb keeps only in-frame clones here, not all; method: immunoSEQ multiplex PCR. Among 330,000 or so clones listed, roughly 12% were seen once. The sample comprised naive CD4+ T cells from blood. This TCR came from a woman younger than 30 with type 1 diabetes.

The CDR3 DNA reads TGTGCCAGCAGCTTAGAGGGCGGGTACACTGAAGCTTTCTTT. It yields the protein CASSLEGGYTEAFF. The chain joins TRBV7-9 to TRBJ1-1; D not resolved. The CDR3 extends over 14 amino acids. Germline CDR1 SEHNR, CDR2 FQNEAQ (reference sequence). The V end lost 1 base, the J end lost 3 bases, and 9 bases lay between the germline ends. Full variable domain (rest looked up from reference TRBV7-9 and TRBJ1-1): DTGVSQNPRHKITKRGQNVTFRCDPISEHNRLYWYRQTLGQGPEFLTYFQNEAQLEKSRLLSDRFSAERPKGSFSTLEIQRTEQGDSAMYLCASSLEGGYTEAFFGQGTRLTVV.